This T cell receptor beta chain emerged from a study of radiation and T cells in renal cell carcinoma (dated by TCRdb to 2020 to 2022). As for the study more broadly: TCR beta sequencing covered 55 or so samples in total, comprising around 25 tumors and some 27 peripheral blood samples. A total of over 4 million unique CDR3 nucleotide sequences, encoding 2.8 million or so unique CDR3 amino acid sequences, were found across all 50 or so samples.

The time point label on this specimen signifies: tumor resected at nephrectomy. Per the publication, the treatment or condition label means: 15 Gy SBRT to primary tumor, nephrectomy 4 weeks later. The samples were drawn from a clinical trial, where primary renal cell carcinomas were treated with 15 Gy of stereotactic body radiation therapy and then removed by nephrectomy 4 weeks afterward. Every patient had renal cell carcinoma of clear cell pathology. Tumors were mechanically dissociated, digested with collagenase/hyaluronidase at 37 °C, processed in gentleMACS C tubes, and stored in liquid nitrogen. The QIAamp DNA Blood Mini Kit (Qiagen) was used to prepare genomic DNA for TCR sequencing. Samples were included in the analyses only if all quality control checks were passed. The CDR1 and CDR2 encoded by the germline V gene are SQVTM and ANQGSEA. The junction shows trimming of 7 bases on V and 1 base on J, plus 25 bases between the germline ends. The CDR3, cysteine through phenylalanine, is 17 amino acids long. The read is trimmed to its CDR3 DNA, 51 bases read in frame from base 1.

In regard to this clone: This clone's antigen is unknown. Per-nucleotide qualities are absent, and no much larger clonotype sits a single base away.

Study-level results and caveats: Irradiated tumors contained more dominant CDR3 motifs, and these motifs occupied a larger share of the repertoire than in control tumors. With a single-armed trial design, the study had no way to address how radiation dose or scheduling affects the TCR repertoire. Because only small tumor regions of approximately 1 g were available, the study did not capture intratumoral heterogeneity. Because no pretreatment tumor biopsies were available, whether clonotypes were present in the tumor at baseline could not be determined. In blood, the top tumor clonotypes increased between baseline and 2 weeks post-radiation and then shrank by 4 weeks, which suggests that tumor-resident clones expanded only transiently. TCR clonality was higher in irradiated tumors than in controls, as the top 100 clonotypes made up an average of around 54% of the repertoire in irradiated tumors compared with around 43% in nephrectomy-only tumors.

Following the manufacturer's recommendations, the immunoSEQ kit was used to generate TCR beta libraries from genomic DNA. For library preparation, a first multiplex PCR was performed with proprietary primers, followed by a second PCR in which unique barcodes were added, and bead cleanups were performed after each round. A positive control reaction and a negative control reaction, both provided in the kit, were run with every batch of samples. The final libraries were assessed on an Agilent 4200 TapeStation D1000 ScreenTape, pooled by volume, and quantified by qPCR. Sequencing was performed on an Illumina NextSeq500 with a MidOutput 150-cycle cartridge, and 156 Read1 and 15 Index1 cycles were run with kit custom primers. The pooled library was loaded at 0.75 to 1 pM, and about 19% PhiX control was spiked in. For the original study's pipeline: Vendor-processed data were analyzed in R, and a clonotype was defined as all T cells sharing the same CDR3 nucleotide sequence. For clone abundance analyses, frequencies were normalized to the 10,000 most abundant clones per sample. Public T cell clones, which averaged fewer than five per sample, were excluded before analysis. The dominant motif analysis was done with ImmunoMap using the PAM10 matrix, a gap penalty of 30, and a homology threshold of 0.3, and motifs with a cumulative frequency of at least 0.01 were considered dominant. A difference in abundance of at least 32-fold between compartments was used to define tumor-enriched and baseline blood-enriched clonotypes. Tumor-blood repertoire similarity was measured with the Baroni-Urbani and Buser coefficient, and groups were compared using two-tailed Wilcoxon tests in R. The table comes from immuneACCESS by way of TCRdb, which keeps in-frame sequences with V and J called. Part of the clones is missing from these tables; in studies checked, under half for an unresolved V gene and the rest for unknown reasons. From that table come the V and J calls and clone size; the DNA was used to work out D and trimming. For this sample the table gives 20,000 or so clones, of which around 55% were detected only once. The ten largest clones capture about 10% of the sample.

The receptor chain draws on TRBV29-1 and TRBJ1-2; the D gene is not confidently resolved. The receptor comes from a man in his forties or fifties with renal cell carcinoma. Here the sequenced sample was tumor tissue, taken from a patient whose treatment included radiotherapy and nephrectomy. The DNA reads as follows: TGCAGCGCCGACGTATTTTCAGGACCCGATAATAACTATGGCTACACCTTC. This sequence encodes CSADVFSGPDNNYGYTF.